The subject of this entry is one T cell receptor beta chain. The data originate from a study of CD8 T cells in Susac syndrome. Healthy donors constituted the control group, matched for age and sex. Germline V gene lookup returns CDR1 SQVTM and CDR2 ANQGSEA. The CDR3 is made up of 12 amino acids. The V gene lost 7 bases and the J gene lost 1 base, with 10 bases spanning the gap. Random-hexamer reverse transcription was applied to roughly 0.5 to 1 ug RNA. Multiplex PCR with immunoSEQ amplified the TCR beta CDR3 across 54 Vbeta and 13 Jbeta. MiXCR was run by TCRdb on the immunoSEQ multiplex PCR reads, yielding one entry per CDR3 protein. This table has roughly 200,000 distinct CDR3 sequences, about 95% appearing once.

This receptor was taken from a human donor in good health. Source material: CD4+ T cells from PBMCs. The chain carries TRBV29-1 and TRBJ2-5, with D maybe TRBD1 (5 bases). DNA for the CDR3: TGCAGCGCCCAACAGGTCCAAGAGACCCAGTACTTC. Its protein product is CSAQQVQETQYF.